This TCR beta chain came from a study of kidney transplant recipient with SARS-CoV-2 infection. One entry per CDR3 protein, called by TCRdb with MiXCR from the reads. The sample carries under 250,000 distinct CDR3 sequences, 29% recorded once. The sample holds one count of this clonotype. Specimen: a blood sample, collected at baseline and on roughly day 120 from a kidney transplant recipient. The clonotype comes from a male patient younger than 45 who had COVID-19 and was a kidney transplant recipient. Some of the T cells might come from the graft donor.

CDR3 sequence: CARAERVVRKTYGYTF. CDR3 nucleotide sequence: TGTGCCAGAGCCGAGAGAGTGGTGAGAAAGACCTATGGCTACACCTTC. V usage is TRBV5-3 and J usage is TRBJ1-2; D unresolved. TRBV5-3 is an open reading frame, and its role is uncertain. The CDR3 runs 16 residues. Trimming cost V 7 bases and J 4 bases, with 23 bases left between them.